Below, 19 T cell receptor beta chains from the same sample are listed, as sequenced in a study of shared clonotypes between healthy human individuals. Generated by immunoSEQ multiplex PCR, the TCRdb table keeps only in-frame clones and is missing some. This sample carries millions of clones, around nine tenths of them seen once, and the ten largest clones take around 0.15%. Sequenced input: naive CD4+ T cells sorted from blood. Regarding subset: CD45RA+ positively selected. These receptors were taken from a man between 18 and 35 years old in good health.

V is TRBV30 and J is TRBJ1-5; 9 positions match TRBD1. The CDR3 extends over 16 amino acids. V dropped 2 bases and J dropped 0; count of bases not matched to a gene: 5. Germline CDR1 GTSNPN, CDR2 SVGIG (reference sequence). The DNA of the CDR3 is TGTGCCTGGAGTCTCGGGACAGGGAGTAGCAATCAGCCCCAGCATTTT. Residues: CAWSLGTGSSNQPQHF.

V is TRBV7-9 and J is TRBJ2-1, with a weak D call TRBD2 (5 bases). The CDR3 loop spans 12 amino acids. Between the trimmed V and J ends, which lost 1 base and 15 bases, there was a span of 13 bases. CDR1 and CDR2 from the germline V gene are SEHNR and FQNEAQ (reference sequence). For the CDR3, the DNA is TGTGCCAGCAGCTTAGAGGTGTCTAGCCCGTTCTTC. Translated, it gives CASSLEVSSPFF. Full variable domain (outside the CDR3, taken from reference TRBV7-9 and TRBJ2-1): DTGVSQNPRHKITKRGQNVTFRCDPISEHNRLYWYRQTLGQGPEFLTYFQNEAQLEKSRLLSDRFSAERPKGSFSTLEIQRTEQGDSAMYLCASSLEVSSPFFGPGTRLTVL.

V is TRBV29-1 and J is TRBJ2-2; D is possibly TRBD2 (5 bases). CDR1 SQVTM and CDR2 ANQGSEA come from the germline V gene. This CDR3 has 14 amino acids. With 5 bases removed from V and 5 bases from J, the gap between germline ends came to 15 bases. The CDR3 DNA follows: TGCAGCGTTCGTGTTAGCGCCGGGACCGGGGAGCTGTTTTTT. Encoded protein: CSVRVSAGTGELFF.

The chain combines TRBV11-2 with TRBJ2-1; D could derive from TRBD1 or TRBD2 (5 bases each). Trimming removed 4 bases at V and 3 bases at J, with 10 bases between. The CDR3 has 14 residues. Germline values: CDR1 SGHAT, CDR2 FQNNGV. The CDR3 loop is CASSSRDGYNEQFF. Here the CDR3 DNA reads TGTGCCAGCAGCTCCCGGGACGGCTACAATGAGCAGTTCTTC.

The CDR3, as DNA: TGTGCCAGCAGCTTAGAGGGGGACTACCTAGCGGGATTTTTGCGGGAGCTGTTTTTT. It translates to CASSLEGDYLAGFLRELFF. This chain connects TRBV7-8 to TRBJ2-2, with 9 nucleotides matching TRBD2. The CDR3 runs 19 residues. With V trimmed by 1 base and J by 9 bases, 18 bases remained unmatched. Germline V gene lookup returns CDR1 SGHVS and CDR2 FQNEAQ. Supplemented by reference TRBV7-8 and TRBJ2-2, the full variable domain reads GAGVSQSPRYKVAKRGQDVALRCDPISGHVSLFWYQQALGQGPEFLTYFQNEAQLDKSGLPSDRFFAERPEGSVSTLKIQRTQQEDSAVYLCASSLEGDYLAGFLRELFFGEGSRLTVL.

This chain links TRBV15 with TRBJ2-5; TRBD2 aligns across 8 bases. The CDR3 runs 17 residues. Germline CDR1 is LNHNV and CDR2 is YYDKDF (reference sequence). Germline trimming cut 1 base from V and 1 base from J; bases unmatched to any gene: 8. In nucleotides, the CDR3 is TGTGCCACCAGCAGAGTGGGGAGCGGGGGCTTCCAAGAGACCCAGTACTTC. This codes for CATSRVGSGGFQETQYF.

The CDR3: CASRGQGKNNEQFF. Written as DNA, the CDR3 is TGTGCCAGCAGGGGGCAGGGGAAGAACAATGAGCAGTTCTTC. This chain connects TRBV6-1 to TRBJ2-1; perhaps TRBD1 as D (6 bases). Trimming removed 6 bases from V and 5 bases from J, with 14 bases in between. CDR3 length: 14 residues. Germline CDR1 reads MNHNS; CDR2 reads SASEGT.

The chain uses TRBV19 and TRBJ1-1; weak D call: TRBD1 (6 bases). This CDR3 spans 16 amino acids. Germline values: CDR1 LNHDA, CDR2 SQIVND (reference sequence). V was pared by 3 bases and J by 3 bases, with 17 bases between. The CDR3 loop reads CASSMTTGPLHTEAFF. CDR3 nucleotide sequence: TGTGCCAGTAGTATGACGACAGGTCCCTTGCACACTGAAGCTTTCTTT.

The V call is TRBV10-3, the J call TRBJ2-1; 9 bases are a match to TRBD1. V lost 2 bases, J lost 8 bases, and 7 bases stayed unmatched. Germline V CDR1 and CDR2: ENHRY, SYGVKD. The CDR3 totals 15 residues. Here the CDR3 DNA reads TGTGCCATCAGTGAGGGTCTGACAGGGGGGGATGAGCAGTTCTTC. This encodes CAISEGLTGGDEQFF.

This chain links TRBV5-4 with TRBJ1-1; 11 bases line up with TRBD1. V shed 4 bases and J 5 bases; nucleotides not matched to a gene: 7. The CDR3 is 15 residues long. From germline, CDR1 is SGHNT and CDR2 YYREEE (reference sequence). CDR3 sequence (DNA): TGTGCCAGCAGCCGGGACAGGGGGGTAGGTACTGAAGCTTTCTTT. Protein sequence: CASSRDRGVGTEAFF.

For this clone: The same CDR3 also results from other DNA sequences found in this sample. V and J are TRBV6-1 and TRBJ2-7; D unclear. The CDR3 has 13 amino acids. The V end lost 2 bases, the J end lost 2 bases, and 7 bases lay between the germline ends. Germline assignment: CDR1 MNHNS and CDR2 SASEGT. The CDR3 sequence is CASSEPPPYEQYF. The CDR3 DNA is TGTGCCAGCAGTGAACCCCCCCCCTACGAGCAGTACTTC.

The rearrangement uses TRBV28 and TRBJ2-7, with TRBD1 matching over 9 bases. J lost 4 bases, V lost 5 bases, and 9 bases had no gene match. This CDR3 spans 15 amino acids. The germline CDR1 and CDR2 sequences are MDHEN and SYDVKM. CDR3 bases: TGTGCCAGCAGTCCAACCGGGACAGGGCGTTACGAGCAGTACTTC. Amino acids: CASSPTGTGRYEQYF.

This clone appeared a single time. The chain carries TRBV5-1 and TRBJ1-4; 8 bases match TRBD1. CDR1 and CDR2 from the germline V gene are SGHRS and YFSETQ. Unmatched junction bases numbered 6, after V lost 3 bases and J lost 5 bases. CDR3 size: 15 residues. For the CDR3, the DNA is TGCGCCAGCAGCTCGACAGGGGCGAGAAATGAAAAACTGTTTTTT. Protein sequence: CASSSTGARNEKLFF.

CDR3 coding DNA: TGTGCCAGCAGCCAATGGTCAGGGTGGGACACCGGGGAGCTGTTTTTT. Its protein product is CASSQWSGWDTGELFF. V is TRBV14 and J is TRBJ2-2; D perhaps matches TRBD1 (5 bases). Germline V gene data show CDR1 as SGHDN and CDR2 as FVKESK. Trimming took off 2 bases at V and 3 bases at J, with 13 bases between the two ends. The CDR3 runs 16 residues.

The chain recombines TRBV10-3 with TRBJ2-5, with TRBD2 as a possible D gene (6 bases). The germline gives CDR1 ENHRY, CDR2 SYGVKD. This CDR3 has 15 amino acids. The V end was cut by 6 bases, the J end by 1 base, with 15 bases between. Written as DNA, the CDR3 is TGTGCCATCAGGGGGACCCCCGGGGGCCAAGAGACCCAGTACTTC. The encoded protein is CAIRGTPGGQETQYF.

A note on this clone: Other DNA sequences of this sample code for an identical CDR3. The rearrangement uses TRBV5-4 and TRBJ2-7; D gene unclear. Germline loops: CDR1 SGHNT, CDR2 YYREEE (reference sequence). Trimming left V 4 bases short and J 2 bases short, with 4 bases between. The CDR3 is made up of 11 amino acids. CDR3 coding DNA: TGTGCCAGCAGCACCCCCTACGAGCAGTACTTC. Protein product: CASSTPYEQYF.

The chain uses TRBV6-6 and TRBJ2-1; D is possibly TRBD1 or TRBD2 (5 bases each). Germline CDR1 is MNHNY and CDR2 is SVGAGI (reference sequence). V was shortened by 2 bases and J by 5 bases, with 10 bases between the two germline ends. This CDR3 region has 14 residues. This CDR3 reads CASSYRRDDNEQFF. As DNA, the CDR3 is TGTGCCAGCAGTTACCGTCGGGACGACAATGAGCAGTTCTTC.

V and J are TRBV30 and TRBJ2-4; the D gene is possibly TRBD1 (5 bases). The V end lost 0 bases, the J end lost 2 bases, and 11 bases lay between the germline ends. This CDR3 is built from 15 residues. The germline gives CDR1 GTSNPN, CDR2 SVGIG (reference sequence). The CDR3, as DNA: TGTGCCTGGAGTGTAAGGGGCGCGACCAAAAACATTCAGTACTTC. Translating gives CAWSVRGATKNIQYF.

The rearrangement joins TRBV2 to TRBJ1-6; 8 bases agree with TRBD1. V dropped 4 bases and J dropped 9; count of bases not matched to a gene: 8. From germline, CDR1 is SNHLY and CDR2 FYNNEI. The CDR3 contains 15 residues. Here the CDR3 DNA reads TGTGCCAGCAGTGTCAGACAGGGGAAGGGTTCACCCCTCCACTTT. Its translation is CASSVRQGKGSPLHF.